The subject of this entry is one TCR beta chain. What it binds is unknown. These data are taken from a study of CD4+ T cells in melanoma. Study results and limitations: CD8+ T cell, macrophage and B cell function reportedly correlated with neoantigen-specific CD4+ T cells. In melanoma, neoantigen-specific CD4+ T cells reportedly differed in differentiation state.

The CDR3 sequence is 15 residues long. Germline lookup yields CDR1 SNHLY and CDR2 FYNNEI. V was pared by 9 bases and J by 6 bases, with 23 bases between. Sequencing used immunoSEQ multiplex PCR; TCRdb keeps in-frame clones, though not all of them. This sample has roughly 18,000 clones, with around four fifths found just once. The sequenced material came from cells from a culture (not recorded whether cultured in vitro). The TCR sequence derives from a human donor with melanoma. This sequence joins TRBV2 and TRBJ1-1; no clear D gene. CDR3 nucleotides: TGTGCCAGTGGGAACGGTAGATCGAGTACATCTGAAGCTTTCTTT. It yields the protein CASGNGRSSTSEAFF.